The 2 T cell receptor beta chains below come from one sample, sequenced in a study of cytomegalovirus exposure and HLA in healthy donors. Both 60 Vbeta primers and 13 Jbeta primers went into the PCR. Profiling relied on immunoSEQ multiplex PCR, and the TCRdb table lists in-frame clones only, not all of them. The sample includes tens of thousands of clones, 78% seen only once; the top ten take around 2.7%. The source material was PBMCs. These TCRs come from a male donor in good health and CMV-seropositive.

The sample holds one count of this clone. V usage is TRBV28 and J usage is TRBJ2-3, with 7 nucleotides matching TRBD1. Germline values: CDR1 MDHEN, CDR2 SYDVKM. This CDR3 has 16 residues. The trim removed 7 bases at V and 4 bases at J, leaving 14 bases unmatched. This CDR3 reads CASIPRSQGVADTQYF. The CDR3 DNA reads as TGTGCCAGCATTCCCCGAAGTCAGGGGGTAGCAGATACGCAGTATTTT.

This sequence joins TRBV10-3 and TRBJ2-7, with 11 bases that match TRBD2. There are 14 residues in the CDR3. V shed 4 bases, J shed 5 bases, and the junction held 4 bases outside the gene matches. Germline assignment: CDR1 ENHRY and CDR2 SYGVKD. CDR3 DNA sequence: TGTGCCATCAGTGGGGGGACTAGCGGCCACGAGCAGTACTTC. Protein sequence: CAISGGTSGHEQYF.